The sequence of this TCR beta chain was determined in a study of shared clonotypes between healthy human individuals (dated by TCRdb to 2020 to 2022). Study-wide context: Three men and a couple of women, aged 18 to 49 years, made up the cohort. Each donor's leukapheresis produced roughly between about 0.85 and 10 billion PBMCs. Per donor, three plates each were used for CD4 naive and CD4 memory, two for CD8 naive, and one for CD8 memory. Libraries were prepared and TCR repertoires were sequenced by different laboratories using diverse techniques, in order to increase sequencing depth and limit assay-specific biases. The study deeply sequenced blood TCR repertoires of five healthy adults to estimate repertoire size and the extent of clonotype sharing between individuals.

TCR CDR3 regions were amplified from genomic DNA by multiplex PCR using the deep immunoSEQ assay. Extracted genomic DNA from each cell subset was spread evenly across all wells of several immunoSEQ 96-well plates, with each plate serving as a replicate. Each replicate PCR for sorted subsets received roughly 200 ng genomic DNA, equal to 30,000 or so T cell genomes. Purified libraries were measured with a Qubit 3.0 fluorometer, size-checked on a Bioanalyzer 2100, and measured again with the KAPA Library Quantification kit. Every immunoSEQ 96-well plate was sequenced on a separate single-read 150-cycle Illumina NextSeq 550 flow cell. Regarding the original processing steps: Because the immunoSEQ output included only junctional sequences and no quality scores, the filtering could not be the same as the filtering used for full-length reads. To assign V/J genes and CDR3, sequences were annotated using PyIR, a Python wrapper for IgBLAST v1.9, with IMGT germline references. Reads with weak V/J assignments (E-value above 1e-6), missing CDR3, stop codons, out-of-frame junctions, or ambiguous translated residues were removed. V3J clonotypes were defined by identical inferred V gene, J gene, and CDR3 amino acid sequence. Percentage overlap between repertoires was computed as shared unique clonotypes divided by the size of the smaller repertoire. Repertoire richness was assessed with RTK rarefaction, the Chao1 estimator, and Recon v2.1 estimates of unobserved clonotypes. For all TCRbeta clonotypes obtained by the gDNA method from a handful of donors, generation probabilities were computed with OLGA. Held by TCRdb, this immuneACCESS table contains in-frame sequences only and omits some clones. Under half of the omission traces to an unresolved V gene where checked; the cause of the rest is unknown. That table gives V, J and clone size, and the DNA gave D and trimming. The sample table contains some 2 million clones; only one count was recorded for about 95% of them. The top ten constitute around 1% of the sample.

The research as a whole found: Estimated clonotype richness was generally larger for naive than for memory subsets. The small number of donors limited the genetic and exposure-history diversity represented. Across several donors, approximately 4.9% of naive CD4, 3% to 4% of naive CD8, 2% to 2.5% of memory CD4, and approximately 0.4% of memory CD8 clonotypes were shared. Sampling was restricted to blood, and TCR repertoires in tissue are likely to differ from TCR repertoires in blood. Higher generation probabilities were observed for clonotypes shared by all four sorted-subset donors than for non-shared clonotypes. Rarefaction of sorted-subset datasets indicated incomplete sequencing despite the large sequencing depth. Pairwise subsampling led to the expectation that sequencing depth would affect the degree of clonotype sharing among donors.

For the CD8 naive samples, CD45RO-negative cells were positively selected for CCR7, yielding a CD45RA+CCR7+ population from which TemRA cells were excluded. The donors were healthy, HIV-negative adults who had no recently reported acute infections or vaccinations. Every donor was a Caucasian adult residing in Nashville, Tennessee, USA. Blood was collected by leukapheresis, and PBMCs were isolated by Ficoll-Histopaque density gradient centrifugation and then cryopreserved in liquid nitrogen vapor phase. Purity and quantity of every magnetically sorted T cell population were checked by analytical flow cytometry. From each sorted fraction, genomic DNA was isolated and quantified by UV absorbance on a Nanodrop 2000c. With respect to this clone: What this receptor recognizes is not known. No much larger clonotype is one base removed from it; base qualities were not supplied.

Material: naive CD8+ T cells sorted from blood. This specimen's cell subset or site label, per the study, means: CD45RA+CCR7+. This receptor was taken from a man in his late teens or twenties in good health.

The CDR3 is CASSSSRGYEQYF. The DNA sequence is as follows: TGTGCCAGCAGCTCTAGTAGGGGCTACGAGCAGTACTTC. The sequence joins TRBV7-9 to TRBJ2-7; TRBD1 is possibly the D segment (5 matching bases). CDR3 length: 13 amino acids, cysteine to phenylalanine. Only CDR3 DNA is held: 39 bases, read in frame from base 1. Reading the germline V gene (reference sequence) gives CDR1 SEHNR and CDR2 FQNEAQ. V is shortened by 4 bases, J by 3 bases, and the region joining them spans 10 bases. Supplemented by the reference TRBV7-9 and TRBJ2-7 proteins around the CDR3, the complete variable domain is DTGVSQNPRHKITKRGQNVTFRCDPISEHNRLYWYRQTLGQGPEFLTYFQNEAQLEKSRLLSDRFSAERPKGSFSTLEIQRTEQGDSAMYLCASSSSRGYEQYFGPGTRLTVT.